This paragraph covers one T cell receptor (beta chain) sequence. People who had autoimmune disease history or systemic immunosuppression were excluded. Sequenced by immunoSEQ multiplex PCR; TCRdb stores in-frame clones only, minus some. The sample contains about 22,000 clones, around nine tenths of which appear only once. This sample was included in a study of OX40 agonist ivuxolimab in advanced cancers. This clonotype was sampled from an adult with an advanced solid tumor such as melanoma, head and neck, liver or kidney cancer. The specimen was CD4+ or CD8+ T cells sorted from blood, collected in a trial of the OX40 agonist ivuxolimab.

The CDR3 reads CASSPQEEDYGYTF. CDR3 DNA sequence: TGTGCCAGCAGCCCACAGGAGGAGGACTATGGCTACACCTTC. V is TRBV6-5 and J is TRBJ1-2; TRBD1 might be the D (5 bases). With 6 bases removed from V and 3 bases from J, the gap between germline ends came to 14 bases. The CDR3 is made up of 14 amino acids. The V gene's germline CDR1 is MNHEY and CDR2 SVGAGI.